The 5 T cell receptor beta chains in this list originate from one sample, sequenced in a study of blood T cell repertoires in COVID-19. Method: immunoSEQ multiplex PCR; TCRdb's copy keeps in-frame clones and lacks some. The table includes roughly 76,000 clones, roughly four fifths detected once. The sample comprised peripheral blood. These receptors originate from an older man with acute or convalescent COVID-19.

V and J are TRBV28 and TRBJ2-2; TRBD2 is a possible D gene (5 bases). V was cut by 1 base and J by 6 bases, with 6 bases left in between. Per the germline V gene, CDR1 is MDHEN and CDR2 is SYDVKM. The CDR3 is made up of 13 amino acids. CDR3 DNA: TGTGCCAGCAGTTTATCCGGGGCCGGGGAGCTGTTTTTT. The encoded protein is CASSLSGAGELFF.

The chain recombines TRBV19 with TRBJ2-5; D unresolved. The CDR3 spans 12 residues. The V end lost 1 base, the J end lost 9 bases, and 9 bases lay between the germline ends. Germline values: CDR1 LNHDA, CDR2 SQIVND (reference sequence). CDR3 coding DNA: TGTGCCAGTAGTATAGGCCCTTCGGCCCAGTACTTC. It encodes CASSIGPSAQYF.

This clone was counted once. This chain uses TRBV3-1 (or the pseudogene TRBV3-2) with TRBJ2-5; weak D call: TRBD1 (5 bases). CDR1 LGHDT and CDR2 YNNKEL come from the germline V gene (reference sequence). The CDR3 loop spans 14 amino acids. V dropped 2 bases and J dropped 4 bases, with 11 bases sitting between them. CDR3 nucleotides: TGTGCCAGCAGCCAACCAGACAGACGAGAGACCCAGTACTTC. Amino acid sequence: CASSQPDRRETQYF.

V usage is TRBV6-5 and J usage is TRBJ2-7; 10 bases map to TRBD1. With 0 bases clipped from V and 4 bases from J, the junction kept 3 bases outside the gene matches. CDR1 and CDR2 from the germline V gene are MNHEY and SVGAGI. The CDR3 runs to 15 residues. In DNA, the CDR3 is TGTGCCAGCAGTTACTCAGACAGGGGGCTGTACGAGCAGTACTTC. It translates to CASSYSDRGLYEQYF.

The chain uses TRBV6-5 and TRBJ1-5, with 8 bases identical to TRBD1. V shed 2 bases and J 10 bases; nucleotides not matched to a gene: 10. CDR1 MNHEY and CDR2 SVGAGI come from the germline V gene. CDR3 length: 15 residues. DNA for the CDR3: TGTGCCAGCAGTTACCCAGGACAGGGTCCGAACCCCCAGCATTTT. This sequence encodes CASSYPGQGPNPQHF.